The 28 T cell receptor beta chains below come from one sample, sequenced in a study of blood T cell repertoires in COVID-19. Generated by immunoSEQ multiplex PCR, the TCRdb table keeps only in-frame clones and is missing some. The data show approximately 77,000 clones, with more than 70% seen just once and 5.5% to 7.5% held by the top ten. The source material was peripheral blood. The receptors were sampled from a woman at least 80 years old with acute or convalescent COVID-19.

This chain uses TRBV7-2 with TRBJ2-1; 10 nucleotides match TRBD2. Germline V gene sequence: CDR1 SGHTA, CDR2 FQGNSA. The CDR3 spans 17 residues. V shed 4 bases, J shed 6 bases, and the junction held 12 bases outside the gene matches. This CDR3 is CASSWAFSGGGSNEQFF. In nucleotides, the CDR3 is TGTGCCAGCAGCTGGGCCTTCAGCGGGGGGGGATCCAATGAGCAGTTCTTC.

The CDR3 DNA sequence: TGTGCCAGCAGTAACCAGGTCAACACTGAAGCTTTCTTT. Its protein is CASSNQVNTEAFF. This sequence joins TRBV3-1 (or the pseudogene TRBV3-2) and TRBJ1-1; D is ambiguous. Trimming removed 6 bases at V and 2 bases at J, with 10 bases between. The CDR3 has 13 amino acids. Per germline, CDR1 LGHDT and CDR2 YNNKEL (reference sequence).

The chain combines TRBV10-1 with TRBJ2-1; maybe TRBD1 (6 bases). Trimming pared 1 base from V and 0 bases from J, leaving 13 bases between. Germline CDR1 reads WNHNN; CDR2 reads SYGVQD (reference sequence). This CDR3 spans 17 amino acids. CDR3 sequence (DNA): TGCGCCAGCAGTGAGTTAAGGGGGATAAGCTCCTACAATGAGCAGTTCTTC. Translated: CASSELRGISSYNEQFF.

V and J are TRBV9 and TRBJ1-3, with D unresolved. The CDR3 extends over 16 amino acids. Germline-derived CDR1 and CDR2 are SGDLS and YYNGEE. V dropped 1 base and J dropped 0 bases, with 11 bases sitting between them. CDR3: CASSVSPGSSGNTIYF. The CDR3 region has the DNA TGTGCCAGCAGCGTATCTCCAGGTAGCTCTGGAAACACCATATATTTT.

The genes are TRBV12-3 or TRBV12-4 and TRBJ1-2, with TRBD1 matching 7 bases. The junction had 2 bases not matched to a gene; V was cut back by 0 bases and J by 7 bases. This CDR3 contains 13 residues. The CDR3 DNA reads TGTGCCAGCAGTTTAGCAGGGGGCGGTGGCTACACCTTC. Its protein product is CASSLAGGGGYTF.

The chain combines TRBV5-1 with TRBJ1-1; D is undetermined. The CDR3 runs 17 residues. The ends were cut back, 0 bases at V and 1 base at J, with 16 bases in the middle. Germline V lookup: CDR1 SGHRS, CDR2 YFSETQ. The CDR3 nucleotides read TGCGCCAGCAGCTTGGCCGCGACACAAGGAGGGAACACTGAAGCTTTCTTT. Translation: CASSLAATQGGNTEAFF.

The rearrangement links TRBV21-1 to TRBJ1-5. TRBV21-1 is flagged as a pseudogene. The CDR3 sequence is 13 residues long. CDR3 nucleotides: TGTGCCAGCAGCAAAGCAAGGAGGAGAGAAAAGCATTTT. This gives the protein CASSKARRREKHF.

V usage is TRBV28 and J usage is TRBJ2-7; 11 nucleotides agree with TRBD2. This CDR3 has 14 residues. Unmatched junction bases numbered 12, after V lost 10 bases and J lost 7 bases. Germline lookup yields CDR1 MDHEN and CDR2 SYDVKM. CDR3 DNA sequence: TGTGCCACCAATAGCGGGGGGGCTTTCCGGGAGCAGTACTTC. Translated, it gives CATNSGGAFREQYF.

This chain links TRBV25-1 with TRBJ1-6; no clear D. V gave up 1 base and J gave up 7 bases, with 17 bases separating them. From germline, CDR1 is MGHDK and CDR2 SYGVNS. The CDR3 has 17 residues. The CDR3 spells CASSEFKIDRSNSPLHF. CDR3 nucleotides: TGTGCCAGCAGTGAATTCAAGATAGATAGATCAAATTCACCCCTCCACTTT.

This chain uses TRBV7-8 with TRBJ2-5, with TRBD1 matching 9 bases. The CDR3 runs 15 residues. V was pared by 7 bases and J by 4 bases, with 10 bases of the junction left unmatched. Germline V gene data show CDR1 as SGHVS and CDR2 as FQNEAQ. The CDR3 DNA reads TGTGCCAGCAACCGCAGACAGGGGGTAGGAGAGACCCAGTACTTC. It encodes CASNRRQGVGETQYF.

Here the CDR3 reads CATSISRNQPQHF. As DNA, the CDR3 is TGTGCCACCAGCATCTCCCGCAATCAGCCCCAGCATTTT. The chain combines TRBV15 with TRBJ1-5, with D unresolved. V lost 4 bases and J 2 bases, leaving 6 bases between the germline ends. CDR1 is LNHNV, CDR2 YYDKDF, per germline (reference sequence). The CDR3 totals 13 residues.

V usage is TRBV19 and J usage is TRBJ2-2, with 7 positions matching TRBD2. CDR3 size: 15 residues. Germline loops: CDR1 LNHDA, CDR2 SQIVND (reference sequence). Trimming took 7 bases from V and 0 from J; bases not matched to a gene: 5. CDR3 in amino acids: CASMGGATNTGELFF. The CDR3 DNA sequence: TGTGCCAGTATGGGAGGGGCTACGAACACCGGGGAGCTGTTTTTT.

The chain recombines TRBV6-5 with TRBJ2-7, with 7 bases that match TRBD1. Germline-derived CDR1 and CDR2 are MNHEY and SVGAGI. The CDR3 is 15 amino acids. V shed 2 bases, J shed 1 base, and the junction held 5 bases outside the gene matches. CDR3 residues: CASSYGRGPSYEQYF. Written as DNA, the CDR3 is TGTGCCAGCAGTTACGGTAGGGGGCCATCCTACGAGCAGTACTTC.

The chain links TRBV14 to TRBJ2-2; D unclear. The CDR3 has 13 residues. Germline V gene sequence: CDR1 SGHDN, CDR2 FVKESK. Deletions cut 1 base from V and 6 bases from J, with 6 bases between. For the CDR3, the DNA is TGTGCCAGCAGCCAAGTTGCAGCCGGGGAGCTGTTTTTT. Translation: CASSQVAAGELFF.

This clone was observed a few times. This chain joins TRBV5-8 and TRBJ2-7, with TRBD1 identical over 7 bases. Trimming at V came to 4 bases and at J to 2 bases, leaving 9 bases not matched to a gene. Germline V lookup: CDR1 SGHTS, CDR2 YDEGEE. The CDR3 extends over 15 amino acids. The CDR3 spells CASSPVGDRTYEQYF. The DNA of the CDR3 is TGTGCCAGCAGCCCAGTGGGGGACAGAACCTACGAGCAGTACTTC.

The genes are TRBV7-2 and TRBJ1-2; a possible D gene is TRBD1 (6 bases). The length of the CDR3 is 14 residues. Deletions cut 6 bases from V and 4 bases from J, with 15 bases between. CDR1 and CDR2 (germline): SGHTA, FQGNSA. Here the CDR3 reads CASRSGTTTYGYTF. The CDR3 region has the DNA TGTGCCAGCAGATCCGGGACAACCACCTATGGCTACACCTTC. Full variable domain (rest looked up from reference TRBV7-2 and TRBJ1-2): GAGVSQSPSNKVTEKGKDVELRCDPISGHTALYWYRQSLGQGLEFLIYFQGNSAPDKSGLPSDRFSAERTGGSVSTLTIQRTQQEDSAVYLCASRSGTTTYGYTFGSGTRLTVV.

The rearrangement uses TRBV19 and TRBJ1-1; D gene uncertain. This CDR3 has 13 residues. The V end lost 3 bases, the J end lost 0 bases, and 5 bases lay between the germline ends. Germline CDR1 and CDR2: LNHDA and SQIVND (reference sequence). This CDR3 reads CASSIILNTEAFF. In DNA, the CDR3 is TGTGCCAGTAGTATTATTTTGAACACTGAAGCTTTCTTT.

This rearrangement joins TRBV19 to TRBJ1-1, with a weak D call TRBD1 (6 bases). Trimming took 4 bases from V and 3 from J, leaving 9 bases between them. CDR1 LNHDA and CDR2 SQIVND come from the germline V gene (reference sequence). The CDR3 is 13 amino acids. CDR3 loop: CASSRQAYTEAFF. CDR3 sequence (DNA): TGTGCCAGTAGTAGACAGGCATACACTGAAGCTTTCTTT.

The rearrangement uses TRBV12-3 or TRBV12-4 and TRBJ1-1; D is ambiguous. The length of the CDR3 is 13 residues. Deletions cut 1 base from V and 9 bases from J, with 12 bases between. CDR3: CASSLEATDKAFF. CDR3 coding DNA: TGTGCCAGCAGTTTAGAGGCCACAGATAAAGCTTTCTTT.

The rearrangement joins TRBV5-4 to TRBJ2-1; D is ambiguous. V was clipped by 2 bases and J by 7 bases, with 10 bases between them. Per the germline V gene, CDR1 is SGHNT and CDR2 is YYREEE (reference sequence). The CDR3 spans 13 residues. CDR3 DNA sequence: TGTGCCAGCAGCTTTGAAACTTTAAATGAGCAGTTCTTC. It translates to CASSFETLNEQFF.

This clone has only one observation. The chain combines TRBV18 with TRBJ2-4, with D possibly being TRBD1 (5 bases). The CDR3 is made up of 16 amino acids. Looked up from germline, CDR1 is KGHSH and CDR2 is LQKENI. V dropped 3 bases and J dropped 6 bases, with 18 bases sitting between them. The CDR3 nucleotides read TGTGCCAGCTCACCTCCTGTTGGGTGGGGCGTAAACATTCAGTACTTC. Amino acids: CASSPPVGWGVNIQYF.

CDR3 sequence reads: CASSFPGSRRQTQYF. CDR3 nucleotides: TGTGCCAGCAGCTTCCCCGGGAGCCGGCGTCAGACCCAGTACTTC. The chain links TRBV7-2 to TRBJ2-5, with D perhaps TRBD2 (6 bases). Germline CDR1 SGHTA, CDR2 FQGNSA. Deletions cut 3 bases from V and 6 bases from J, with 17 bases between. CDR3 length: 15 residues.

The V call is TRBV5-1, the J call TRBJ2-1, with 7 bases that match TRBD1. This CDR3 has 14 amino acids. Germline trimming cut 3 bases from V and 5 bases from J; bases unmatched to any gene: 5. Germline V CDR1 and CDR2: SGHRS, YFSETQ. Here the CDR3 DNA reads TGCGCCAGCAGCTCCCGGGACAGAAACAATGAGCAGTTCTTC. It codes for CASSSRDRNNEQFF.

The V gene is TRBV5-1, the J gene TRBJ2-5; 7 bases fit TRBD2. Germline trimming cut 5 bases from V and 3 bases from J; bases unmatched to any gene: 10. There are 15 residues in the CDR3. Per germline, CDR1 SGHRS and CDR2 YFSETQ. The CDR3 is CASRGTGGVEETQYF. The CDR3, as DNA: TGCGCCAGCAGAGGGACGGGAGGAGTAGAAGAGACCCAGTACTTC. Variable domain in full (rest from reference TRBV5-1 and TRBJ2-5): KAGVTQTPRYLIKTRGQQVTLSCSPISGHRSVSWYQQTPGQGLQFLFEYFSETQRNKGNFPGRFSGRQFSNSRSEMNVSTLELGDSALYLCASRGTGGVEETQYFGPGTRLLVL.

The chain couples TRBV11-1 to TRBJ1-1; 7 nucleotides align to TRBD1. Trimming removed 6 bases from V and 4 bases from J; junction bases left unmatched: 5. From germline, CDR1 is SGHAT and CDR2 FQDESV (reference sequence). CDR3 size: 13 residues. In nucleotides, the CDR3 is TGTGCCAGCAGTCGTGACAGGGTCACTGAAGCTTTCTTT. Translating gives CASSRDRVTEAFF.

The chain combines TRBV19 with TRBJ1-5; D remains ambiguous. The germline V and J ends were trimmed by 7 bases and 3 bases, with 10 bases remaining between them. Germline assignment: CDR1 LNHDA and CDR2 SQIVND (reference sequence). The CDR3 is 13 residues long. As DNA, the CDR3 is TGTGCCAGTACCGGACTGACCAATCAGCCCCAGCATTTT. It specifies CASTGLTNQPQHF.

This clone appeared a single time. CDR3 amino acids: CASRTGGSPSFYGYTF. The CDR3 region has the DNA TGTGCCTCCCGGACAGGGGGCTCTCCTTCTTTCTATGGCTACACCTTC. This chain links TRBV27 with TRBJ1-2, with 11 bases fitting TRBD1. V lost 11 bases and J lost 4; bases outside the gene matches: 15. Germline CDR1 reads MNHEY; CDR2 reads SMNVEV (reference sequence). The CDR3 is made up of 16 amino acids.

V and J are TRBV7-2 and TRBJ1-2; D not resolved. Trimming cost V 5 bases and J 5 bases, with 12 bases left between them. The CDR3 loop spans 13 amino acids. Germline V gives CDR1 SGHTA, CDR2 FQGNSA. DNA of the CDR3: TGTGCCAGCAGCCCGGACCGAGGGTATGGCTACACCTTC. This codes for CASSPDRGYGYTF.